The present T cell receptor beta chain was sequenced within a study of blood T cell repertoires in COVID-19. Study at large: Both acute and convalescent COVID-19 samples were obtained from the United States, Italy and Spain. PBMCs, B-cell-depleted T cells, or T cells provided the cDNA or gDNA that made up the material.

Original analysis: Estimation of nucleated cell counts was performed using reference gene primer amplification. Assay: immunoSEQ multiplex PCR; the TCRdb copy retains only in-frame clones and omits some. V and J calls and clone size are copied from that table; D and trimming were computed from the DNA. Here the sample spans about 180,000 clones, around 83% being singletons. The V segment lost 1 base and the J segment 7 bases; nucleotides outside the gene matches: 3. Germline CDR1 reads SNHLY; CDR2 reads FYNNEI. CDR3 length equals 14 residues. The chain employs TRBV2 and TRBJ2-1, with 8 bases aligning to TRBD1. Source material: peripheral blood. The TCR sequence derives from a woman aged 25 to 39 with active or convalescent COVID-19. CDR3 sequence reads: CASSEGQGKNEQFF. The DNA of the CDR3 is TGTGCCAGCAGTGAAGGACAGGGGAAGAATGAGCAGTTCTTC.